What follows is one T cell receptor (beta chain) and its context. Its antigen has not been determined. One base away there is no much larger clone; base qualities are not given. The data are from a study of blood T cell repertoires in COVID-19 (dated by TCRdb to about 2020). For the study in its entirety: Collaborator samples came from the United States, Italy and Spain and covered acute and convalescent phases of COVID-19. The material from the prospective study consisted of cDNA or gDNA derived from T cells, B-cell-depleted T cells, or PBMCs. Deeply sampled blood TCRbeta repertoires from subjects exposed to, actively infected with, or recovered from COVID-19 were included in the dataset. The repertoires were made available in a free public database intended to serve as a resource for research on the immune response to SARS-CoV-2. Samples came from the ongoing ImmuneRACE study (first 160 participants) plus 1,254 subjects from 6 global collaborators. Nearly every sample came with metadata listing a de-identified subject ID, COVID-19 status, age in years and sex. Where HLA class I and class II types were available, the types were taken from metadata supplied by the sample provider, not from assay-based typing.

Points the paper makes about the study in general: The amount of clinical and demographic metadata varied by source and participant and was provided uncurated.

The germline V gene sets CDR1 to SGHNT and CDR2 to YENEEA. V loses 5 bases of germline sequence and J loses 0 bases, and the interval between the two ends is 11 bases. The CDR3 starts with the cysteine, ends with the phenylalanine, and has 15 residues. The entry retains the CDR3 DNA only, 45 bases that are in frame from base 1. The immunoSEQ Assay, a bias-controlled multiplex PCR, was used to amplify TCRbeta CDR3 regions from genomic DNA. In the paper's pipeline: Nucleated cell counts per sample were estimated from amplification of reference gene primers within the assay. To quantify the absolute abundance of each unique TCRbeta CDR3 rearrangement, sequence reads were collapsed and filtered. For each sample, productive Simpson clonality was calculated as the square root of Simpson's diversity index across productive rearrangements. TCRdb retrieved this table from immuneACCESS and kept in-frame rearrangements only. Not all clones are present; in checked studies, unresolved V genes account for under half, and no reason is known for the remainder. V, J and clone size were drawn from that table, and D and trimming were deduced from the DNA. Across this sample there are 300,000 to 400,000 clones, with under 95% seen only once. Less than 3.5% of the sample comes from the top ten.

Samples from volunteer blood donors who had recovered from COVID-19 were contributed by a second Seattle source. Each collaborating institution followed its own protocols to collect whole blood in K2EDTA tubes. Collaborator samples were shipped for TCRbeta analysis as frozen whole blood, isolated PBMCs, or DNA extracted from either sample type. Sequencing input: peripheral blood. The rearrangement joined TRBV11-3 to TRBJ1-5, with TRBD1 perhaps the D gene, on 5 matching bases. The sequence derives from a woman aged 18-35 years who had recovered from COVID-19. The CDR3 region: CASSRGRNSNQPQHF. Here is the DNA: TGTGCCAGCAGCAGGGGCCGCAATAGCAATCAGCCCCAGCATTTT.